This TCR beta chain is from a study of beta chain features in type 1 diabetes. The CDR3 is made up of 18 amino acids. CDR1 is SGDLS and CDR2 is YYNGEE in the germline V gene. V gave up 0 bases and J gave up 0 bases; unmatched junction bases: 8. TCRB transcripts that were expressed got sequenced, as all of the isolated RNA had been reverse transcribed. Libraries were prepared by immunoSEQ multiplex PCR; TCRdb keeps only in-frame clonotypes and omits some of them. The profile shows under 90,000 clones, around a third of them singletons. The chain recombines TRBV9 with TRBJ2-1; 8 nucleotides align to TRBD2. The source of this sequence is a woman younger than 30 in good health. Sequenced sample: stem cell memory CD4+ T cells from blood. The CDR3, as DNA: TGTGCCAGCAGCGTAGGAAGCGGGGGCGATAGCTCCTACAATGAGCAGTTCTTC. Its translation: CASSVGSGGDSSYNEQFF.